The 14 T cell receptor beta chains reported below all come from one sample, sequenced in a study of CD8 T cells in ankylosing spondylitis. TCRdb re-called the 5' RACE reads with MiXCR, one entry per CDR3 protein. This sample yields 250,000 to 300,000 distinct CDR3 sequences, of which 20% are seen a single time; less than 9.5% belongs to the top ten. Sequencing was done on a sample of blood, either unsorted or a sorted T cell fraction (not recorded which). The receptors come from a male donor with ankylosing spondylitis or in good health (not recorded which).

The count of this clonotype is one. A read error is possible here, since a much larger clone lies one base away. The rearrangement uses TRBV10-3 and TRBJ2-2; D unresolved. CDR3 size: 13 residues. The germline V and J ends were trimmed by 10 bases and 0 bases, with 9 bases remaining between them. The germline V gene has CDR1 ENHRY and CDR2 SYGVKD. This CDR3 is CASGSANTGELFF. CDR3 in DNA: TGTGCCAGCGGATCTGCGAACACCGGGGAGCTGTTTTTT.

This clonotype was picked up a small number of times. The J gene is TRBJ2-5, the V gene TRBV5-4, with 9 bases matching TRBD2. V shed 0 bases and J 3 bases; nucleotides not matched to a gene: 0. There are 14 residues in the CDR3. CDR1 and CDR2 from the germline V gene are SGHNT and YYREEE (reference sequence). CDR3 sequence (DNA): TGTGCCAGCAGCTTGGTAGCGGGGGAAGAGACCCAGTACTTC. Translating it yields CASSLVAGEETQYF.

This clonotype was seen many times. The V and J genes are TRBV5-6 and TRBJ2-1, with D hard to call. The CDR3 totals 12 residues. V gave up 1 base and J gave up 7 bases, with 6 bases separating them. Germline V gene data show CDR1 as SGHDT and CDR2 as YYEEEE. CDR3 sequence (DNA): TGTGCCAGCAGCTTGAACGGGAATGAGCAGTTCTTC. It is translated as CASSLNGNEQFF.

This clonotype was observed a handful of times. CDR3 amino acids: CSAPPRQETQYF. In DNA form, the CDR3 reads TGCAGTGCCCCCCCCAGGCAAGAGACCCAGTACTTC. The rearrangement links TRBV20-1 to TRBJ2-5; the D is unclear. This CDR3 has 12 amino acids. Germline CDR1 DFQATT, CDR2 SNEGSKA (reference sequence). V shed 6 bases and J shed 2 bases, with 10 bases lying between them.

The chain couples TRBV12-3 or TRBV12-4 to TRBJ1-2; D not certain. V lost 3 bases and J 8 bases, leaving 13 bases between the germline ends. The CDR3 contains 13 residues. The CDR3 is CASSLNHGKGYTF. The CDR3 bases are TGTGCCAGCAGTTTGAACCACGGAAAGGGCTACACCTTC.

This clonotype was counted a few times. J is TRBJ2-2 and V is TRBV20-1; TRBD2 aligns across 8 bases. J was trimmed by 2 bases and V by 1 base; bases with no gene match: 6. CDR3 length: 16 amino acids. CDR1 is DFQATT, CDR2 SNEGSKA, per germline (reference sequence). The CDR3 DNA reads TGCAGTGCTAGAGCCCTCGGGACTAGTAACACCGGGGAGCTGTTTTTT. Amino acid sequence: CSARALGTSNTGELFF.

The rearrangement links TRBV10-3 to TRBJ1-5; D is uncertain. This CDR3 spans 13 amino acids. CDR1 is ENHRY, CDR2 SYGVKD, per germline. Trimming cost V 3 bases and J 5 bases, with 8 bases left between them. The CDR3 loop reads CAISDRTDQPQHF. The DNA of the CDR3 is TGTGCCATCAGTGACAGAACAGATCAGCCCCAGCATTTT.

This clonotype appeared many times. The chain combines TRBV20-1 with TRBJ1-5, with no clear D. Germline lookup yields CDR1 DFQATT and CDR2 SNEGSKA (reference sequence). Trimming stripped 1 base from V and 9 bases from J, with 13 bases between. This CDR3 comprises 13 residues. For the CDR3, the DNA is TGCAGTGCTAGAGGTCGTCCGGCTATGCCCCAGCATTTT. Residues: CSARGRPAMPQHF.

V usage is TRBV6-1 and J usage is TRBJ2-2; 9 nucleotides line up with TRBD1. Per germline, CDR1 MNHNS and CDR2 SASEGT. V dropped 3 bases and J dropped 4; count of bases not matched to a gene: 6. This CDR3 is 16 amino acids long. The CDR3 loop is CASSDPGQGRTGELFF. The CDR3 DNA reads as TGTGCCAGCAGTGATCCGGGACAGGGACGCACCGGGGAGCTGTTTTTT.

This clonotype showed up many times. This chain uses TRBV5-1 with TRBJ1-4; the D is unclear. V was trimmed by 0 bases and J by 6 bases, leaving 9 bases between them. This CDR3 is built from 14 residues. Germline CDR1 and CDR2: SGHRS and YFSETQ. CDR3 protein: CASSLDDPDEKLFF. The CDR3 DNA sequence: TGCGCCAGCAGCTTGGATGACCCAGATGAAAAACTGTTTTTT.

This clonotype was counted many times. The V and J genes are TRBV4-2 and TRBJ1-4; unclear D gene. The CDR3 extends over 12 amino acids. CDR1 and CDR2 (germline): LGHNA, YNFKEQ. V gave up 0 bases and J gave up 8 bases, with 4 bases separating them. The CDR3 spells CASSQEPEKLFF. CDR3 nucleotides: TGTGCCAGCAGCCAAGAGCCCGAAAAACTGTTTTTT.

This clonotype was counted between two and nine times. The genes are TRBV7-3 and TRBJ1-1; the D gene is possibly TRBD1 (5 bases). Trimming took off 6 bases at V and 4 bases at J, with 21 bases between the two ends. The CDR3 is 16 residues long. Per germline, CDR1 SGHTA and CDR2 FQGTGA. The CDR3: CASSSNNGRVATEAFF. The DNA of the CDR3 is TGTGCCAGCAGTTCAAACAACGGCAGGGTGGCCACTGAAGCTTTCTTT. Variable domain in full (rest from reference TRBV7-3 and TRBJ1-1): GAGVSQTPSNKVTEKGKYVELRCDPISGHTALYWYRQSLGQGPEFLIYFQGTGAADDSGLPNDRFFAVRPEGSVSTLKIQRTERGDSAVYLCASSSNNGRVATEAFFGQGTRLTVV.

The sample holds a few counts of this clonotype. The genes are TRBV5-4 and TRBJ2-4; 11 bases line up with TRBD1. The V and J ends lost 4 bases and 4 bases, in that order; junction bases with no gene match: 4. CDR1 is SGHNT, CDR2 YYREEE, per germline (reference sequence). The CDR3 sequence is 15 residues long. The DNA of the CDR3 is TGTGCCAGCAGCCCTGGACAGGGGGCAAAAAACATTCAGTACTTC. It encodes CASSPGQGAKNIQYF.

This clonotype was seen many times. The rearrangement links TRBV20-1 to TRBJ2-5; TRBD2 aligns across 10 bases. The germline gives CDR1 DFQATT, CDR2 SNEGSKA (reference sequence). CDR3 length: 14 amino acids. J lost 6 bases, V lost 0 bases, and 4 bases had no gene match. CDR3 DNA sequence: TGCAGTGCTAGAGATCCTAGCGGGAGACAGACCCAGTACTTC. Residues: CSARDPSGRQTQYF.